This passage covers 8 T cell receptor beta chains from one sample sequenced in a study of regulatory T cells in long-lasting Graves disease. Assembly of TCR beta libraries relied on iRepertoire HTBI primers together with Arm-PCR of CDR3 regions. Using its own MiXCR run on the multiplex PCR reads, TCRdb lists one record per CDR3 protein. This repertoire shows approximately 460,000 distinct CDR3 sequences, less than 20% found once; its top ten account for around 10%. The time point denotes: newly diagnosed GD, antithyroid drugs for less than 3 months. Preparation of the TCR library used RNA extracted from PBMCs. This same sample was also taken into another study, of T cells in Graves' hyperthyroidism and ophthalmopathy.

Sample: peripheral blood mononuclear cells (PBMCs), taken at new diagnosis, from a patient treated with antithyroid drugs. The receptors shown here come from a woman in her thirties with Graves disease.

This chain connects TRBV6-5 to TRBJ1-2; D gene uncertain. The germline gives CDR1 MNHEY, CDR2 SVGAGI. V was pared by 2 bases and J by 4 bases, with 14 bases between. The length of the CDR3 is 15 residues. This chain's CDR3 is CASSYLADGGYGYTF. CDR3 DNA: TGTGCCAGCAGTTACCTCGCGGACGGAGGCTATGGCTACACCTTC.

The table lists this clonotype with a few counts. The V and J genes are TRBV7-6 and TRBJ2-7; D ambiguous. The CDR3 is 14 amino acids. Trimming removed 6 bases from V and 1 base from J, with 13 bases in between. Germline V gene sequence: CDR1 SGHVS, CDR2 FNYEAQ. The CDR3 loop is CASRPRTDSYEQYF. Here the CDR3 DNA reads TGTGCCAGCAGACCCAGGACGGATTCCTACGAGCAGTACTTC.

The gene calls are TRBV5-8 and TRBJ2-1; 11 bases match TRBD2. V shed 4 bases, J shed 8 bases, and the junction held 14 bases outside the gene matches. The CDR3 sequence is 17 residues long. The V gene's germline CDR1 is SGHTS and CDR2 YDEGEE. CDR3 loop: CASSDQWLTSGSDEQFF. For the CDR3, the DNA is TGTGCCAGCAGCGATCAATGGCTTACTAGCGGGAGCGATGAGCAGTTCTTC.

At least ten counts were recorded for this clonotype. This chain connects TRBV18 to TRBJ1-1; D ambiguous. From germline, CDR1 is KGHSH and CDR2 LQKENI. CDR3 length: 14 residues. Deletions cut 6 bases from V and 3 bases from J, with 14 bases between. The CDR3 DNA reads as TGTGCCAGCTCCTTGAGTCCCCCGGACACTGAAGCTTTCTTT. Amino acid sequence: CASSLSPPDTEAFF.

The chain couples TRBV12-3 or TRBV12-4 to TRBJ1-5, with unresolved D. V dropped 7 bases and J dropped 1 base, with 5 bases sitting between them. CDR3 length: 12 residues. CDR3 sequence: CASTGSNQPQHF. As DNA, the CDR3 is TGTGCCAGCACGGGGAGCAATCAGCCCCAGCATTTT.

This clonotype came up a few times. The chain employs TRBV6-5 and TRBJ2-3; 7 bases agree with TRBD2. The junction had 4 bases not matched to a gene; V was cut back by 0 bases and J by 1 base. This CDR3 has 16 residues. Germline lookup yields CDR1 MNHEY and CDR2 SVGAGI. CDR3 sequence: CASSYSRLAGTDTQYF. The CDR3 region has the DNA TGTGCCAGCAGTTACTCTAGGCTAGCGGGCACAGATACGCAGTATTTT.

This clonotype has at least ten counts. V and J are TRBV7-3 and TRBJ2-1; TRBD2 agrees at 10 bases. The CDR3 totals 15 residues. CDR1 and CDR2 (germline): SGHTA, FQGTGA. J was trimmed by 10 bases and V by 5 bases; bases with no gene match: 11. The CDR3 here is CASSPGLAAFEEQFF. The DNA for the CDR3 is TGTGCCAGCAGCCCCGGACTAGCGGCTTTTGAGGAGCAGTTCTTC. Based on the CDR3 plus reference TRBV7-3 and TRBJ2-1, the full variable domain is GAGVSQTPSNKVTEKGKYVELRCDPISGHTALYWYRQSLGQGPEFLIYFQGTGAADDSGLPNDRFFAVRPEGSVSTLKIQRTERGDSAVYLCASSPGLAAFEEQFFGPGTRLTVL.

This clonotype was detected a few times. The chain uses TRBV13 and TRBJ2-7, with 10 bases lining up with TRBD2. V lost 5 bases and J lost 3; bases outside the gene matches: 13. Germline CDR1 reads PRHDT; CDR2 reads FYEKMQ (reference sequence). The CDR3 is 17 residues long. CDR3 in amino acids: CASSPEGAGGPNYEQYF. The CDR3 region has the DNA TGTGCCAGCAGCCCCGAAGGAGCGGGAGGGCCAAACTACGAGCAGTACTTC.